These 28 T cell receptor beta chains came from one sample sequenced in a study of CD8+ T cells in alopecia areata. Noted treatment: oral pan-JAK inhibitor, 5-10 mg twice daily. Extracted from the samples, RNA was reverse transcribed into cDNA to serve as the sequencing template. Only in-frame clones appear in the TCRdb table, and some are missing; sequencing was by immunoSEQ multiplex PCR. The repertoire holds about 190,000 clones, with 64% as singletons. The sequencing used CD4+ T cells sorted from blood, collected at week 4, from a patient treated with tofacitinib. The source of these receptors is a human donor with alopecia areata.

Notes on this clone: Within the sample, other DNA sequences also encode this same CDR3. V usage is TRBV30 and J usage is TRBJ2-7; D not certain. Trimming stripped 0 bases from V and 3 bases from J, with 6 bases between. The CDR3 totals 12 residues. The germline gives CDR1 GTSNPN, CDR2 SVGIG (reference sequence). CDR3 DNA sequence: TGTGCCTGGAGTGTAGGCGGCTACGAGCAGTACTTC. It specifies CAWSVGGYEQYF.

The J gene is TRBJ1-1, the V gene TRBV7-8; D not certain. Germline V gene lookup returns CDR1 SGHVS and CDR2 FQNEAQ. The CDR3 runs 14 residues. Trimming removed 0 bases at V and 0 bases at J, with 5 bases between. This CDR3 reads CASSLARVNTEAFF. As DNA, the CDR3 is TGTGCCAGCAGCTTAGCGCGAGTGAACACTGAAGCTTTCTTT. Combining the CDR3 with reference TRBV7-8 and TRBJ1-1 gives the whole variable domain GAGVSQSPRYKVAKRGQDVALRCDPISGHVSLFWYQQALGQGPEFLTYFQNEAQLDKSGLPSDRFFAERPEGSVSTLKIQRTQQEDSAVYLCASSLARVNTEAFFGQGTRLTVV.

The chain joins TRBV30 to TRBJ2-2; the D gene is possibly TRBD1 (5 bases). The CDR3 is 14 residues long. The germline gives CDR1 GTSNPN, CDR2 SVGIG (reference sequence). V was trimmed by 3 bases and J by 7 bases, leaving 15 bases between them. The CDR3 DNA sequence: TGTGCCTGGAGCGTAGCAGGGTTCGGCGGGGAGCTGTTTTTT. Its translation: CAWSVAGFGGELFF.

The chain links TRBV7-2 to TRBJ2-7, with 11 bases matching TRBD1. Germline values: CDR1 SGHTA, CDR2 FQGNSA. V was clipped by 4 bases and J by 2 bases; unmatched bases: 1. This CDR3 is 14 amino acids long. The CDR3 here is CASSSDRGPYEQYF. The DNA of the CDR3 is TGTGCCAGCAGCTCGGACAGGGGGCCCTACGAGCAGTACTTC.

The rearrangement joins TRBV5-1 to TRBJ2-3; D not resolved. Germline-derived CDR1 and CDR2 are SGHRS and YFSETQ. The CDR3 has 16 residues. V lost 0 bases and J lost 0, with 11 bases in between. CDR3 protein: CASSLGGGTSTDTQYF. The CDR3 DNA follows: TGCGCCAGCAGCTTGGGTGGCGGAACTAGCACAGATACGCAGTATTTT. Drawing the rest from reference TRBV5-1 and TRBJ2-3, the complete variable domain is KAGVTQTPRYLIKTRGQQVTLSCSPISGHRSVSWYQQTPGQGLQFLFEYFSETQRNKGNFPGRFSGRQFSNSRSEMNVSTLELGDSALYLCASSLGGGTSTDTQYFGPGTRLTVL.

Points on this clone: The sample holds other DNA sequences that translate to the same CDR3. This chain connects TRBV30 to TRBJ1-3, with D hard to call. Trimming left V 1 base short and J 4 bases short, with 2 bases between. The CDR3 has 11 amino acids. CDR1 is GTSNPN, CDR2 SVGIG, per germline (reference sequence). The CDR3: CAWSAGNTIYF. CDR3 DNA: TGTGCCTGGAGTGCAGGAAACACCATATATTTT.

The genes are TRBV9 and TRBJ2-7; 11 bases line up with TRBD2. J gave up 5 bases and V 6 bases, and 7 bases lay outside the gene matches. This CDR3 has 14 amino acids. Germline lookup yields CDR1 SGDLS and CDR2 YYNGEE. CDR3 region: CASNPGLAANEQYF. CDR3 in DNA: TGTGCCAGCAATCCGGGACTAGCGGCGAACGAGCAGTACTTC.

V usage is TRBV9 and J usage is TRBJ1-6; no clear D gene. The V and J ends lost 0 bases and 6 bases respectively, with 4 bases between them. Looked up from germline, CDR1 is SGDLS and CDR2 is YYNGEE. CDR3 length: 13 amino acids. Here the CDR3 reads CASSVGSNSPLHF. The DNA for the CDR3 is TGTGCCAGCAGCGTAGGGAGTAATTCACCCCTCCACTTT.

This clone was counted only a few times. V usage is TRBV30 and J usage is TRBJ2-1; D unclear. This CDR3 region has 12 residues. Trimming shortened V by 0 bases and J by 9 bases, and 9 bases separated the two germline ends. Germline assignment: CDR1 GTSNPN and CDR2 SVGIG (reference sequence). In nucleotides, the CDR3 is TGTGCCTGGAGTGTAGCCAGAAGTGAGCAGTTCTTC. It encodes CAWSVARSEQFF.

The J gene is TRBJ2-5, the V gene TRBV6-6, with D uncertain. Germline CDR1 is MNHNY and CDR2 is SVGAGI (reference sequence). The CDR3 totals 14 residues. V gave up 5 bases and J gave up 2 bases, with 12 bases separating them. CDR3 protein: CASSASLIQETQYF. The CDR3 DNA reads as TGTGCCAGCAGTGCCAGCCTGATTCAAGAGACCCAGTACTTC.

The chain links TRBV6-1 to TRBJ2-6; D is tentatively TRBD1 or TRBD2 (5 bases each). The germline CDR1 and CDR2 sequences are MNHNS and SASEGT. The V end lost 4 bases, the J end lost 0 bases, and 10 bases lay between the germline ends. The CDR3 has 16 amino acids. In nucleotides, the CDR3 is TGTGCCAGCAGTGTTGGGGGATCCTCTGGGGCCAACGTCCTGACTTTC. Translated, it gives CASSVGGSSGANVLTF.

This clone appeared a single time. The chain uses TRBV6-5 and TRBJ1-1; D not certain. The V end lost 4 bases, the J end lost 0 bases, and 12 bases lay between the germline ends. Germline V lookup: CDR1 MNHEY, CDR2 SVGAGI. This CDR3 has 15 residues. CDR3 loop: CASSSSLLMNTEAFF. Written as DNA, the CDR3 is TGTGCCAGCAGTTCCTCGCTCCTTATGAACACTGAAGCTTTCTTT.

The chain uses TRBV7-6 and TRBJ2-3; the D gene is possibly TRBD2 (5 bases). The CDR3 spans 17 residues. The V end was cut by 1 base, the J end by 0 bases, with 14 bases between. Germline V gene sequence: CDR1 SGHVS, CDR2 FNYEAQ. The CDR3 nucleotides read TGTGCCAGCAGCTTAGGGAGCAGACTATTAAGCACAGATACGCAGTATTTT. The encoded protein is CASSLGSRLLSTDTQYF. Full variable domain (missing parts from reference TRBV7-6 and TRBJ2-3): GAGVSQSPRYKVTKRGQDVALRCDPISGHVSLYWYRQALGQGPEFLTYFNYEAQQDKSGLPNDRFSAERPEGSISTLTIQRTEQRDSAMYRCASSLGSRLLSTDTQYFGPGTRLTVL.

This rearrangement joins TRBV6-5 to TRBJ1-6; D may be TRBD1 (6 bases). V lost 6 bases, J lost 7 bases, and 16 bases lay in between. The length of the CDR3 is 15 residues. Looked up from germline, CDR1 is MNHEY and CDR2 is SVGAGI. The CDR3, as DNA: TGTGCCAGCAGATCGCCGCAGGGGACCAATTCACCCCTCCACTTT. This gives the protein CASRSPQGTNSPLHF.

Here the CDR3 DNA reads TGTGCCTGGAGTACCCTAGCGGGCGCAGATACGCAGTATTTT. This sequence encodes CAWSTLAGADTQYF. The chain is built from TRBV30 and TRBJ2-3, with 8 nucleotides matching TRBD2. V was pared by 2 bases and J by 4 bases, with 5 bases of the junction left unmatched. The CDR3 has 14 amino acids. In germline, CDR1 is GTSNPN, CDR2 SVGIG (reference sequence).

This clone was observed a handful of times. This chain joins TRBV30 and TRBJ1-2, with D possibly being TRBD1 (5 bases). Deletions cut 6 bases from V and 5 bases from J, with 7 bases between. The V gene's germline CDR1 is GTSNPN and CDR2 SVGIG (reference sequence). The CDR3 covers 10 residues. This CDR3 is CACGGYGYTF. CDR3 nucleotide sequence: TGTGCCTGCGGGGGGTATGGCTACACCTTC.

The V and J genes are TRBV11-2 and TRBJ2-5; D perhaps matches TRBD1 (5 bases). Trimming left V 2 bases short and J 3 bases short, with 10 bases between. This CDR3 contains 14 residues. Germline lookup yields CDR1 SGHAT and CDR2 FQNNGV. The CDR3 here is CASSLKGMEETQYF. The CDR3 region has the DNA TGTGCCAGCAGCTTAAAGGGGATGGAAGAGACCCAGTACTTC.

The V gene is TRBV4-3, the J gene TRBJ2-3, with D hard to call. CDR3 size: 14 residues. Germline V lookup: CDR1 LGHNA, CDR2 YSLEER. Trimming took off 1 base at V and 1 base at J, with 6 bases between the two ends. CDR3 loop: CASSQGARTDTQYF. CDR3 DNA sequence: TGCGCCAGCAGCCAAGGGGCCCGCACAGATACGCAGTATTTT.

The genes are TRBV15 and TRBJ1-3; TRBD1 is a possible D gene (5 bases). The CDR3 has 16 residues. The V gene's germline CDR1 is LNHNV and CDR2 YYDKDF (reference sequence). Between the trimmed V and J ends, which lost 0 bases and 0 bases, there was a span of 9 bases. The CDR3 here is CATSRDPTGSGNTIYF. CDR3 nucleotides: TGTGCCACCAGCAGAGATCCTACAGGCTCTGGAAACACCATATATTTT. The full variable domain, completed using reference TRBV15 and TRBJ1-3, is DAMVIQNPRYQVTQFGKPVTLSCSQTLNHNVMYWYQQKSSQAPKLLFHYYDKDFNNEADTPDNFQSRRPNTSFCFLDIRSPGLGDTAMYLCATSRDPTGSGNTIYFGEGSWLTVV.

This chain connects TRBV6-6 to TRBJ1-5; D gene ambiguous. The CDR3 sequence is 13 residues long. Trimming took off 2 bases at V and 1 base at J, with 3 bases between the two ends. CDR1 is MNHNY and CDR2 is SVGAGI in the germline V gene (reference sequence). The CDR3 nucleotides are TGTGCCAGCAGTTACGAAAGCAATCAGCCCCAGCATTTT. Protein: CASSYESNQPQHF.

This chain connects TRBV19 to TRBJ2-5; no reliable D call. The V end was cut by 3 bases, the J end by 1 base, with 6 bases between. Germline CDR1 and CDR2: LNHDA and SQIVND (reference sequence). The CDR3 contains 13 residues. The CDR3 protein is CASSMLIQETQYF. As DNA, the CDR3 is TGTGCCAGTAGTATGCTGATCCAAGAGACCCAGTACTTC. Supplemented by reference TRBV19 and TRBJ2-5, the full variable domain reads DGGITQSPKYLFRKEGQNVTLSCEQNLNHDAMYWYRQDPGQGLRLIYYSQIVNDFQKGDIAEGYSVSREKKESFPLTVTSAQKNPTAFYLCASSMLIQETQYFGPGTRLLVL.

This chain connects TRBV7-9 to TRBJ2-7; no clear D. This CDR3 spans 12 amino acids. CDR1 and CDR2 (germline): SEHNR, FQNEAQ (reference sequence). V was shortened by 3 bases and J by 0 bases, with 3 bases between the two germline ends. The CDR3 DNA follows: TGTGCCAGCAGCTTCATCTCCTACGAGCAGTACTTC. Protein product: CASSFISYEQYF.

The sample holds a few counts of this clone. The genes are TRBV12-5 and TRBJ2-5, with a weak D call TRBD1 (6 bases). CDR3 length: 14 amino acids. Trimming shortened V by 2 bases and J by 5 bases, and 12 bases separated the two germline ends. In germline, CDR1 is LGHNT, CDR2 FRNRAP. This chain's CDR3 is CASGLPSTGETQYF. In DNA, the CDR3 is TGTGCTAGTGGTTTGCCGTCTACAGGGGAGACCCAGTACTTC.

This rearrangement joins TRBV29-1 to TRBJ1-2, with 8 bases lining up with TRBD1. The germline CDR1 and CDR2 sequences are SQVTM and ANQGSEA. There are 13 residues in the CDR3. Trimming took 6 bases from V and 0 from J; bases not matched to a gene: 3. The DNA for the CDR3 is TGCAGCGTGGGGACAGGAGCTAACTATGGCTACACCTTC. It codes for CSVGTGANYGYTF.

The gene calls are TRBV27 and TRBJ2-3; TRBD1 agrees at 7 bases. The V segment lost 9 bases and the J segment 5 bases; nucleotides outside the gene matches: 11. CDR1 and CDR2 (germline): MNHEY, SMNVEV (reference sequence). The CDR3 totals 14 residues. CDR3 sequence reads: CAREAGGPLDTQYF. The CDR3 coding sequence is TGTGCCAGAGAGGCAGGGGGACCCTTAGATACGCAGTATTTT.

This chain uses TRBV5-1 with TRBJ2-5, with a tentative D call TRBD2 (7 bases). The CDR3 covers 14 residues. The V gene lost 2 bases and the J gene lost 4 bases, with 12 bases spanning the gap. CDR1 is SGHRS and CDR2 is YFSETQ in the germline V gene. The CDR3 DNA reads as TGCGCCAGCAGCTTCGGCGGGGGCCGAGAGACCCAGTACTTC. It encodes CASSFGGGRETQYF.

This rearrangement joins TRBV5-1 to TRBJ2-5; the D gene is possibly TRBD2 (6 bases). Germline assignment: CDR1 SGHRS and CDR2 YFSETQ. V was pared by 4 bases and J by 4 bases, with 20 bases between. CDR3 length equals 16 residues. The CDR3 nucleotides are TGCGCCAGCAGCCCGGGGGAACACCCTAAGGGAGAGACCCAGTACTTC. Its translation is CASSPGEHPKGETQYF.

This chain joins TRBV18 and TRBJ2-1; no clear D. The CDR3 runs to 13 residues. Trimming took off 3 bases at V and 8 bases at J, with 11 bases between the two ends. Per germline, CDR1 KGHSH and CDR2 LQKENI. CDR3 region: CASSPTVEYEQFF. The CDR3 bases are TGTGCCAGCTCACCGACCGTTGAGTATGAGCAGTTCTTC.